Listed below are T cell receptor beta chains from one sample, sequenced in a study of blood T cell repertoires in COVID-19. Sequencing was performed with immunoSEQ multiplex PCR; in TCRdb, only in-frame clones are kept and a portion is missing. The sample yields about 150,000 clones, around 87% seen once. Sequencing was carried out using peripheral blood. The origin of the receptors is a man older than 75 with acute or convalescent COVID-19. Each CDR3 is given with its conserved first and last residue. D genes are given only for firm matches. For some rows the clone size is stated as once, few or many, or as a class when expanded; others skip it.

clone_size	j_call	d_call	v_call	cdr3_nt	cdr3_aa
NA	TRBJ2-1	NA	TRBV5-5	TGTGCCAGCAGCTTGGGGGCATATGATGGGCAGTTCTTC	CASSLGAYDGQFF
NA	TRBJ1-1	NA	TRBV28	TGTGCCAGCAGTTTGATGGGCCTATCATCGACTGAAGCTTTCTTT	CASSLMGLSSTEAFF
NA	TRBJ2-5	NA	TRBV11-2	TGTGCCAGCAGCTTTACGGGAGAGGAGACCCAGTACTTC	CASSFTGEETQYF
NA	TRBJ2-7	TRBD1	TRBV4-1	TGCGCCAGCAGCCAAGATGCAGGGGGATCCTACGAGCAGTACTTC	CASSQDAGGSYEQYF
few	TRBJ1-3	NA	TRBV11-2	TGTGCCAGCAGCTCCCTCGAGGGCTCTGGAAACACCATATATTTT	CASSSLEGSGNTIYF
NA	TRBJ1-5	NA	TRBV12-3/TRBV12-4	TGTGCCAGCAGTGCACAGGGTAAAGAGCCCCAGCATTTT	CASSAQGKEPQHF
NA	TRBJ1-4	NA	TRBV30	TGTGCCTGGAGTTCGTCGGGAAATGAAAAACTGTTTTTT	CAWSSSGNEKLFF
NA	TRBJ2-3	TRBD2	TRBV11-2	TGTGCCAGCAGCTGGGGACTAGCGGGGGGGTTCGGCACAGATACGCAGTATTTT	CASSWGLAGGFGTDTQYF
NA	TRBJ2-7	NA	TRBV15	TGTGCCACCAGCAGAGTCGAGGGTCGACGGCAGTACTTC	CATSRVEGRRQYF
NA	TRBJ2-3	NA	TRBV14	TGTGCCAGCAGCCAACACCGGGTCAAAACAGATACGCAGTATTTT	CASSQHRVKTDTQYF
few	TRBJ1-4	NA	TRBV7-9	TGTGCCAGCAGCTTGTGGGCTTTCGGCCCTCTTGCAACTAATGAAAAACTGTTTTTT	CASSLWAFGPLATNEKLFF
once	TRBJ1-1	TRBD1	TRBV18	TGTGCCAGCTCAAGAGGGGGCCCCGCTGAAGCTTTCTTT	CASSRGGPAEAFF
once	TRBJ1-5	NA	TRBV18	TGTGCCAGCTCACCAGGGCAAGGCAATCAGCCCCAGCATTTT	CASSPGQGNQPQHF
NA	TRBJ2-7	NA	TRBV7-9	TGTGCCAGCAGCTACCGAGCCTACGAGCAGTACTTC	CASSYRAYEQYF
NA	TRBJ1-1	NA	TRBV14	TGTGCCAGCAGCCCTCCGGAGTACGCTGAAGCTTTCTTT	CASSPPEYAEAFF
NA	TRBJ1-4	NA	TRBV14	TGTGCCAGCAGCCAACGAACAGGTGCAACTAATGAAAAACTGTTTTTT	CASSQRTGATNEKLFF
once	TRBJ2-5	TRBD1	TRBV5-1	TGCGCCAGCAGCCACGACAGGGGGAAGACCCAGTACTTC	CASSHDRGKTQYF
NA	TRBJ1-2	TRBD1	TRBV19	TGTGCCAGTAGCGGGACGAGACAGGGGTGGAACTATGGCTACACCTTC	CASSGTRQGWNYGYTF
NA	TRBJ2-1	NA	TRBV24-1	TGTGCCACCAGTGACCAACCGACGGGGGAGCAGTTCTTC	CATSDQPTGEQFF
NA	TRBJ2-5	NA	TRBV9	TGTGCCAGCAGCGTAGGGCCGAAATTCCAAGAGACCCAGTACTTC	CASSVGPKFQETQYF
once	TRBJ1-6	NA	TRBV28	TGTGCCAGCAGCCCCCTTTTTGGCGGACTAAATTCACCCCTCCACTTT	CASSPLFGGLNSPLHF
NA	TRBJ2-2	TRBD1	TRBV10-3	TGTGCCATCAGTAGGACAGGATCGAACACCGGGGAGCTGTTTTTT	CAISRTGSNTGELFF